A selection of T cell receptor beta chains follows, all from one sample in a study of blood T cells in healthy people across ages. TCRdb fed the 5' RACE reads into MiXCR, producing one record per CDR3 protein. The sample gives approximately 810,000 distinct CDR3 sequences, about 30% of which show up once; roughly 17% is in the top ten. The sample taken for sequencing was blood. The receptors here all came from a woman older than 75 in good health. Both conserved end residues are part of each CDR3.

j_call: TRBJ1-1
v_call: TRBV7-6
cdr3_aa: CASSLDPGLSTEAFF

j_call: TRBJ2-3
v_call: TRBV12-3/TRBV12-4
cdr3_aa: CASTDSGGVIGTQYF

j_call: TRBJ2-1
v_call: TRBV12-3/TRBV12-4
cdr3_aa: CASGTEYNERFF

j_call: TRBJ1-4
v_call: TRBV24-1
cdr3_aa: CATSDPATGEKLFF

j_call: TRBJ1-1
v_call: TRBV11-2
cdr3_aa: CASSFSTGSVNTEAFF

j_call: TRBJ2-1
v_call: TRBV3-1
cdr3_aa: CASSPTVGTAHYNEQFF

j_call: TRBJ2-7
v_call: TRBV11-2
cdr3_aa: CASSRAGGHRYGQYF

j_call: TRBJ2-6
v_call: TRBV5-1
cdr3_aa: CASSLDAGLSGANVLTF

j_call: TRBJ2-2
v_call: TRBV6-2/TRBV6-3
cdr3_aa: CASTDEVRTGELFF

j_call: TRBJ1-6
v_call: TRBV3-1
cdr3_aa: CASSRGRLENSPLHF

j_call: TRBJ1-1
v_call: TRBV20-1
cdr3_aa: CSARAAPGQGAFF

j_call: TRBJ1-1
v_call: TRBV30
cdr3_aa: CAWSVQVLGYEAFF

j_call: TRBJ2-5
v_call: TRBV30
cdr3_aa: CAWSQTTGGLETQYF

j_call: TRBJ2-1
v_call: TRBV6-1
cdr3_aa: CASVTSGGTLYNEQFF

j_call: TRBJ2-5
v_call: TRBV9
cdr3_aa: CASSPQTNPGETQYF

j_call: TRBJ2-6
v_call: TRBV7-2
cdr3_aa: CASTMAGANVLTF

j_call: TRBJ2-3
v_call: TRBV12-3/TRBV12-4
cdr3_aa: CASRKGLAGGTQYF

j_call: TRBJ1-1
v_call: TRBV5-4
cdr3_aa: CASSARGPGGTEAFF

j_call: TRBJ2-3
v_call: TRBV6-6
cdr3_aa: CASSYPTAGVRDTQYF

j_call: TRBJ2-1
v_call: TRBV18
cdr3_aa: CASSPPRGRAGATEQFF

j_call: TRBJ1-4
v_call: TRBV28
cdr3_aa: CASSPRQGLLKLFF

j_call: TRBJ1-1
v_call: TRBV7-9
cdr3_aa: CASSSGRVRTEAFF

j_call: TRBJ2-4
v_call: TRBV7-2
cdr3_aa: CASSLEGQGSNLAKNIQYF

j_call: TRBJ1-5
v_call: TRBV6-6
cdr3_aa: CASSSAGEGSNQPQHF